A selection of T cell receptor beta chains follows, all from one sample in a study of graft-versus-host responses after intestinal transplantation. Method: immunoSEQ multiplex PCR; TCRdb's copy keeps in-frame clones and lacks some. The sample has roughly 50,000 clones, roughly nine tenths seen once; the top ten hold roughly 5.5%. This material consisted of PBMCs, taken approximately 97 weeks after intestinal transplant. All receptors derive from a human patient who received an intestinal transplant, so some T cells may come from the graft donor. Both conserved end residues are part of each CDR3.

J: TRBJ1-2
V: TRBV5-4
CDR3: CASSLAAVYGYTF

J: TRBJ2-7
V: TRBV14
CDR3: CASSYSTGAYEQYF

J: TRBJ2-7
V: TRBV5-3
CDR3: CASSGLAGSSWYF

J: TRBJ2-2
V: TRBV27
CDR3: CASRMAGANTGELFF

J: TRBJ2-3
V: TRBV29-1
CDR3: CSVNRDRSTDTQYF

J: TRBJ2-1
V: TRBV2
CDR3: CASVGLAGGRSNEQFF

J: TRBJ1-6
V: TRBV2
CDR3: CASRRGKSSPLHF

J: TRBJ2-7
V: TRBV5-4
CDR3: CASSHQGQGLLWEQYF

J: TRBJ1-5
V: TRBV19
CDR3: CASSIGVREYNNQPQHF

J: TRBJ2-5
V: TRBV7-2
CDR3: CASSPPEETQYF

J: TRBJ2-1
V: TRBV9
CDR3: CASSVFGTSNNEQFF

J: TRBJ2-7
V: TRBV2
CDR3: CASSGGGRYEQYF

J: TRBJ1-1
V: TRBV29-1
CDR3: CSVAKRNTEAFF

J: TRBJ2-2
V: TRBV5-8
CDR3: CASSLMGNGELFF

J: TRBJ2-7
V: TRBV10-3
CDR3: CAISDSLYYEQYF

J: TRBJ2-3
V: TRBV21-1
CDR3: CASSTTGKSTDTQYF

J: TRBJ2-5
V: TRBV19
CDR3: CASSIGRRVETQYF

J: TRBJ2-2
V: TRBV2
CDR3: CASCPGLAQTGELFF

J: TRBJ2-7
V: TRBV5-8
CDR3: CASSFRDKDYEQYF

J: TRBJ1-1
V: TRBV2
CDR3: CASIPETAGAEAFF

J: TRBJ1-2
V: TRBV4-2
CDR3: CASSQIYKKGSKRYYGYTF

J: TRBJ2-1
V: TRBV7-9
CDR3: CASSLQRQQFF

J: TRBJ2-5
V: TRBV9
CDR3: CASSVADGETQYF

J: TRBJ2-7
V: TRBV7-2
CDR3: CASSLNRGSYEQYF

J: TRBJ1-1
V: TRBV27
CDR3: CASSQRGGNTEAFF

J: TRBJ1-2
V: TRBV19
CDR3: CATGGTGFRVDGYTF

J: TRBJ2-5
V: TRBV19
CDR3: CASSFGLAGGLETQYF

J: TRBJ1-1
V: TRBV10-2
CDR3: CASGTVNTEAFF

J: TRBJ1-1
V: TRBV7-9
CDR3: CASSLEGGKAFF

J: TRBJ1-4
V: TRBV18
CDR3: CASSPQGSNEKLFF

J: TRBJ1-4
V: TRBV7-2
CDR3: CASSLSSVPNEKLFF

J: TRBJ1-2
V: TRBV10-1
CDR3: CASSEKPGTALGYTF

J: TRBJ2-2
V: TRBV25-1
CDR3: CASSPTGSGELFF

J: TRBJ1-1
V: TRBV19
CDR3: CASSINQGSNTEAFF

J: TRBJ1-5
V: TRBV6-1
CDR3: CASRSSYSNQPQHF

J: TRBJ2-3
V: TRBV13
CDR3: CASSLGQGPPGGTQYF

J: TRBJ1-2
V: TRBV9
CDR3: CASSVAGTADGYTF

J: TRBJ2-2
V: TRBV27
CDR3: CASNERGGRYTGELFF

J: TRBJ1-2
V: TRBV7-9
CDR3: CASTPGFGTADGYTF

J: TRBJ2-7
V: TRBV18
CDR3: CASSPDSYEQYF

J: TRBJ2-5
V: TRBV9
CDR3: CASSARPGAGGNQETQYF

J: TRBJ1-5
V: TRBV18
CDR3: CASSPGRDQPQHF

J: TRBJ2-6
V: TRBV2
CDR3: CASSEMAMSSGANVLTF

J: TRBJ2-1
V: TRBV7-9
CDR3: CASSLAGGDYNEQFF

J: TRBJ1-1
V: TRBV4-1
CDR3: CASSQGQGARTEAFF

J: TRBJ1-2
V: TRBV7-9
CDR3: CASSLEGTSSGYTF

J: TRBJ2-1
V: TRBV19
CDR3: CASSPRDSQAEQFF

J: TRBJ1-6
V: TRBV15
CDR3: CATSRDGISEGSPLHF

J: TRBJ1-2
V: TRBV5-8
CDR3: CASSLLGKDGYTF

J: TRBJ1-2
V: TRBV4-1
CDR3: CASSQDRQGVNYGYTF

J: TRBJ2-3
V: TRBV5-1
CDR3: CASSLGLTRNYPDTQYF

J: TRBJ1-4
V: TRBV6-5
CDR3: CASSQGEKLFF

J: TRBJ1-6
V: TRBV11-2
CDR3: CASSSWGVDNSPLHF

J: TRBJ1-4
V: TRBV6-5
CDR3: CASSYGRLAEKLFF

J: TRBJ2-7
V: TRBV29-1
CDR3: CSVVENRGREQYF

J: TRBJ2-7
V: TRBV2
CDR3: CASSEEQGAFYEQYF

J: TRBJ2-5
V: TRBV5-1
CDR3: CASGSSVGTAQYF